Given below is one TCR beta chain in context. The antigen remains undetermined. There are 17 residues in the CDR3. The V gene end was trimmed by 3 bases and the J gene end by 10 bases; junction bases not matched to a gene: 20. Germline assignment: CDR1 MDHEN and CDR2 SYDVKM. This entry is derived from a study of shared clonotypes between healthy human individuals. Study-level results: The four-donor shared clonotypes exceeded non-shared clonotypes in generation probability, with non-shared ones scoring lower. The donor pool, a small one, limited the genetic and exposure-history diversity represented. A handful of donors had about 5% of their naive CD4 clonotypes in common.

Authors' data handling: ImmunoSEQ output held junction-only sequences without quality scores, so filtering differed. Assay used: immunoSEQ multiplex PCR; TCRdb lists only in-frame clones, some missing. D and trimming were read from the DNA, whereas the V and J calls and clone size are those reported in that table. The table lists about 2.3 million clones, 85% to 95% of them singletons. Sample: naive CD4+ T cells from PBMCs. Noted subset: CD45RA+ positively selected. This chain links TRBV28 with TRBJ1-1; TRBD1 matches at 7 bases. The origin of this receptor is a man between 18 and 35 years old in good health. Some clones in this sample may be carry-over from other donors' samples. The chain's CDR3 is CASSLGWDSRFLGRAFF. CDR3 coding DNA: TGTGCCAGCAGTTTGGGTTGGGACAGCCGATTTTTAGGTAGAGCTTTCTTT.